This T cell receptor beta chain was sequenced during a study of neurological immune-mediated disorders (dated by TCRdb to about 2019). Regarding the study in general: Using UMI-based sequencing, the study compared peripheral blood TCR-beta repertoires from patients with HTLV-I-associated myelopathy (HAM/TSP), patients with multiple sclerosis, and healthy controls. Of the approximately 68 subjects in the cohort, roughly 14 were HAM/TSP patients, about 34 were multiple sclerosis patients, and some 20 were healthy controls. The roughly 99 TCR-beta libraries covered PBMC samples along with longitudinal samples, technical triplicates, and paired sorted CD4+ and CD8+ T-cell subsets. Technical triplicate libraries were sequenced so that the variability in frequency of each individual clone could be precisely calculated.

The time point label, read with the paper, signifies: technical triplicate 3. Libraries from unsorted PBMCs were made from 2 million PBMCs kept in RNAlater at -80 degrees C until RNA extraction. PBMCs were separated from peripheral blood using Ficoll-Hypaque density gradient centrifugation and then cryopreserved in liquid nitrogen. There are many counts of this clonotype. Its binding antigen is unknown. No base qualities exist here, and no much larger clone lies one base off it. The research as a whole found: TCR clonal expansion was highest in HAM/TSP patients and lowest in MS patients, with MS patients falling below even healthy controls. Across subjects, expanded clones never shared an identical CDR3 amino acid sequence, which suggests that the TCR-beta repertoires in every group were private.

cDNA synthesis used template-switch 5'RACE with a primer carrying a 10-nucleotide random unique molecular identifier tagging each TCR transcript. Over 160 million TCR-beta sequences, covering 15-18 subjects, were produced in each sequencing run. The RNeasy kit was used to extract total RNA. TCR-beta VDJ regions were amplified with primers for the TCR constant region and the 5'RACE anchor, using the KAPA Real-time Library Amplification kit. A first PCR added sample indexes and Illumina adaptors, and a second PCR then raised library yield. After Ampure bead purification, the roughly 650 bp TCR product was size-selected on a 2% E-gel SizeSelection system. Library quality was checked on a Bioanalyzer, concentration was measured with Qubit, and libraries were quantified with the Kapa Library Quantification kit before pooling. An Illumina HiSeq 2500 sequenced the libraries paired-end 2 x 150 bp. To increase sequence diversity, about 25-31% phiX was spiked into each library pool. As for the authors' bioinformatics: Quality-filtered reads were processed with the UMI-based MiGEC pipeline, which removed over 80% of raw TCR sequences during error correction. IMGT germline references were used for alignment of VDJ genes, and clonotypes were defined by a unique CDR3 amino acid sequence together with V-J genes. VDJtools evaluated clonal expansion, Shannon diversity and CDR3 relatedness (CalcPairwiseDistances, ClusterSamples); CLCbio workbench built phylogenetic trees. A clone was classed as expanded if it had 8 or more unique UMIs, a cutoff based on coefficient-of-variation modelling across technical triplicates. TCRdb reworked the public reads: Q25 trimming with fastp, MiXCR clone assembly, productive beta chains retained. Rows are combined by CDR3 protein, so each entry shows the most common genes and DNA. TCRdb, rather than the study authors, made the V and J calls. In this sample the table shows nearly 45,000 distinct CDR3 sequences, 20% to 25% of which occur a single time. The biggest ten clones account for approximately 4.2% of the sample.

The CDR3, cysteine through phenylalanine, is 19 amino acids long. Only the CDR3 DNA is retained, 57 bases long and in frame from the first base. For this chain, trimming is 2 bases at the V end and 5 bases at the J end, and the number of junction bases without a gene match is 15. As encoded in the germline V gene (reference sequence), CDR1 is WNHNN while CDR2 is SYGVQD. The specimen was PBMCs. The rearrangement joined TRBV10-1 to TRBJ2-2; 9 of the junction bases match TRBD2. This clonotype originated in a man in his fifties or sixties with HTLV-1-associated myelopathy (HAM/TSP). The CDR3 protein sequence reads: CASSEDGTLAGWETGELFF. The nucleotide sequence is given as TGCGCCAGCAGTGAGGACGGGACCCTAGCGGGATGGGAAACCGGGGAGCTGTTTTTT.